This TCR beta chain was profiled in a study of cytomegalovirus exposure and HLA in healthy donors. Overall study results and limits: Associated with cytomegalovirus, according to the listing, were 150 to 200 TCR beta chains. Later analysis revealed greater clonal expansion in HLA-associated TCR beta chains than in equally common others. Later analysis suggested most CMV-associated TCR beta chains were HLA-restricted. Most TCR sequences proved rare, with some public TCRs found in many donors.

The CDR3 contains 13 residues. PCR involved 60 Vbeta and 13 Jbeta primers. TCRdb keeps only in-frame clones here, not all; method: immunoSEQ multiplex PCR. Among under 200,000 clones listed, around 80% were seen once. With respect to this clone: The antigen is not known.

The TCR originated in a girl aged 10 to 17 in good health and CMV-seropositive. What was sequenced was PBMCs. The chain couples TRBV21-1 to TRBJ1-2. TRBV21-1 is a pseudogene segment. This CDR3 is CASTERGLVGYTF. The DNA of the CDR3 is TGTGCCAGCACCGAACGGGGGTTAGTGGGCTACACCTTC.